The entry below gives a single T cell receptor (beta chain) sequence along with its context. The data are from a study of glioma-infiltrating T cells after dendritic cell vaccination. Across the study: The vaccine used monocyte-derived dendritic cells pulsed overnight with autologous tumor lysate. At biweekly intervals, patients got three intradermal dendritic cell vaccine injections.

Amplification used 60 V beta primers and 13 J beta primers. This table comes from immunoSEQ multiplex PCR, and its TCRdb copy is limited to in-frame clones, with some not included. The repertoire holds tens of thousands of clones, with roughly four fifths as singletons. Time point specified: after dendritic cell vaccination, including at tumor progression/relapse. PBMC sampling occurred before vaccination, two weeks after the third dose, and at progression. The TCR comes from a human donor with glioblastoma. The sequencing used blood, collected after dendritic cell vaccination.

CDR3 in amino acids: CASSLARGAGETQYF. The CDR3 nucleotides read TGTGCCAGCAGCTTAGCGCGGGGGGCTGGAGAGACCCAGTACTTC. The chain uses TRBV7-6 and TRBJ2-5; the match to TRBD2 covers 8 bases. CDR3 size: 15 residues. J was trimmed by 4 bases and V by 0 bases; bases with no gene match: 4. The germline gives CDR1 SGHVS, CDR2 FNYEAQ.